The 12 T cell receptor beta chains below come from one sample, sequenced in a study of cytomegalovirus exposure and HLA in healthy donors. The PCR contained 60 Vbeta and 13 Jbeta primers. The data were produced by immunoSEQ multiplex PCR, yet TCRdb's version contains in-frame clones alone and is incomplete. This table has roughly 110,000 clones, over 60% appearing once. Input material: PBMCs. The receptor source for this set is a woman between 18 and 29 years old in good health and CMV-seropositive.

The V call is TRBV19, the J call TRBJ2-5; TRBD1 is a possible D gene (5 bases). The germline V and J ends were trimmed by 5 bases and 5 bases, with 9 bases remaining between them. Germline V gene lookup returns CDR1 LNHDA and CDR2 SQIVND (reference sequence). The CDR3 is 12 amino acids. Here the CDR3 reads CASSPTDETQYF. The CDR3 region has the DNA TGTGCCAGTAGTCCGACAGACGAGACCCAGTACTTC. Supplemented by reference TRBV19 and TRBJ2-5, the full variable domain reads DGGITQSPKYLFRKEGQNVTLSCEQNLNHDAMYWYRQDPGQGLRLIYYSQIVNDFQKGDIAEGYSVSREKKESFPLTVTSAQKNPTAFYLCASSPTDETQYFGPGTRLLVL.

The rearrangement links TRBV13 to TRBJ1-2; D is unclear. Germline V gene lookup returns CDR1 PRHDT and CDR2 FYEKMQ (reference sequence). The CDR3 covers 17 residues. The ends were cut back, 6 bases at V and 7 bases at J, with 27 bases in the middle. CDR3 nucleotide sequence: TGTGCCAGCAGAAAGCGGTATGGTAGTCAGGCGGACTCTGGCTACACCTTC. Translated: CASRKRYGSQADSGYTF. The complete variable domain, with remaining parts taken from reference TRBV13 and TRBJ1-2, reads AAGVIQSPRHLIKEKRETATLKCYPIPRHDTVYWYQQGPGQDPQFLISFYEKMQSDKGSIPDRFSAQQFSDYHSELNMSSLELGDSALYFCASRKRYGSQADSGYTFGSGTRLTVV.

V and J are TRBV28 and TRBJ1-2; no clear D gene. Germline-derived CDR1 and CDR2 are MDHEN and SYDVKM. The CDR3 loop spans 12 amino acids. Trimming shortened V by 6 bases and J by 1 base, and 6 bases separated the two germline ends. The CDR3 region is CASRGLNYGYTF. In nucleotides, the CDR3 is TGTGCCAGCAGGGGCCTTAACTATGGCTACACCTTC.

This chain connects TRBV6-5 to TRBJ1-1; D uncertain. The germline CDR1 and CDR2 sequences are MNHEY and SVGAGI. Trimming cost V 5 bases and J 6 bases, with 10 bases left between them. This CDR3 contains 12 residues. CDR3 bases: TGTGCCAGCAGTCGTGGGAGCTCTGAAGCTTTCTTT. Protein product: CASSRGSSEAFF.

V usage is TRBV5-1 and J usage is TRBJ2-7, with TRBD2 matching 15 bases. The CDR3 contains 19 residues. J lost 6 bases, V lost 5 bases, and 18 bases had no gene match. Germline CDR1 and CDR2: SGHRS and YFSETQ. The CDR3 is CASRGGLAGGLLNLVEQYF. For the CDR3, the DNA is TGCGCCAGCAGAGGCGGACTAGCGGGAGGGCTCCTCAACTTAGTCGAGCAGTACTTC.

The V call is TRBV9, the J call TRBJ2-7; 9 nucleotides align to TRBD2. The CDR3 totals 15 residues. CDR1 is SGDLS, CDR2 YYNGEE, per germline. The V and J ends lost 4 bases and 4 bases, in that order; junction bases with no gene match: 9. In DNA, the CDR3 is TGTGCCAGCAGCCCGTACTTCAGCGGGAGGTACGAGCAGTACTTC. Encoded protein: CASSPYFSGRYEQYF.

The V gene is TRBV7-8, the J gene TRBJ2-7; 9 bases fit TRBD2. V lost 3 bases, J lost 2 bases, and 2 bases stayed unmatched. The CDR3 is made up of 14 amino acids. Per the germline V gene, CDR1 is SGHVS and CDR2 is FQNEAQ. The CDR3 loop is CASSLTSGAYEQYF. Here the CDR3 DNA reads TGTGCCAGCAGCTTGACTAGCGGAGCCTACGAGCAGTACTTC.

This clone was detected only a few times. In nucleotides, the CDR3 is TGTGCCAGCAGCAGGGGACAGGGGGCCGAGCAGTACTTC. It encodes CASSRGQGAEQYF. The chain uses TRBV7-9 and TRBJ2-7; 12 bases align to TRBD1. The germline V gene encodes CDR1 SEHNR and CDR2 FQNEAQ (reference sequence). The J segment lost 6 bases and the V segment lost 5 bases, leaving 2 bases of the junction unmatched. The CDR3 totals 13 residues.

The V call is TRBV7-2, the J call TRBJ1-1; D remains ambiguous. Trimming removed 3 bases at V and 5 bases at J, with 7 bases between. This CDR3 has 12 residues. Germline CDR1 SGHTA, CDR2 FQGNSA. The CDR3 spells CASSFRETEAFF. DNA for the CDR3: TGTGCCAGCAGCTTCCGGGAGACTGAAGCTTTCTTT.

The CDR3, as DNA: TGCGCCAGCAGTCAACTCCGAGGGAGGCTAGCGGGAGAATCAGATAGGGACGAGCAGTACTTC. It specifies CASSQLRGRLAGESDRDEQYF. The chain recombines TRBV23-1 with TRBJ2-7; 10 positions match TRBD2. TRBV23-1 is given ORF status, its function remaining uncertain. V was pared by 2 bases and J by 5 bases, with 24 bases of the junction left unmatched. This CDR3 has 21 amino acids.

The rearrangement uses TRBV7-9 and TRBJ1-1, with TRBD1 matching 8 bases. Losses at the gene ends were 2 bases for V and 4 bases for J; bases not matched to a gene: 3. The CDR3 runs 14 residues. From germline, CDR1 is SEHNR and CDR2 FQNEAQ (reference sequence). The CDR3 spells CASSLQGAATEAFF. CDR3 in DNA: TGTGCCAGCAGCTTACAGGGGGCGGCCACTGAAGCTTTCTTT.

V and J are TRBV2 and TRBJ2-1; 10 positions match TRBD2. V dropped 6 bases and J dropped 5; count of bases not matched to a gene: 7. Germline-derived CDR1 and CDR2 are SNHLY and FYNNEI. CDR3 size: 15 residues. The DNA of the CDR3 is TGTGCCAGCAGCCCCGGGACTAGCGACAACAATGAGCAGTTCTTC. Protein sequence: CASSPGTSDNNEQFF.